This T cell receptor beta chain was profiled in a study of regulatory T cells in long-lasting Graves disease. This clonotype was counted ten times or more. Library construction for TCR beta used iRepertoire HTBI primers and Arm-PCR of CDR3 regions. From the multiplex PCR reads, TCRdb called clonotypes with MiXCR, one entry per CDR3 protein. This table has 400,000 to 500,000 distinct CDR3 sequences, roughly 17% appearing once. Time point described: newly diagnosed GD, antithyroid drugs for less than 3 months. From RNA extracted from PBMCs, the TCR library was made. The data were also submitted as part of a second study, on T cells in Graves' hyperthyroidism and ophthalmopathy.

The TCR was taken from a woman under 30 with Graves disease. This specimen was peripheral blood mononuclear cells (PBMCs), taken at new diagnosis, from a patient treated with antithyroid drugs.

In DNA form, the CDR3 reads TGTGCCAGCAGTTTACCTGGCGGGAGGGCCCACGAGCAGTACTTC. This encodes CASSLPGGRAHEQYF. J is TRBJ2-7 and V is TRBV12-3 or TRBV12-4; 9 bases align to TRBD2. This CDR3 has 15 amino acids. V trimming: 2 bases; J trimming: 5 bases; junction bases outside the gene matches: 7.